This record looks at one T cell receptor (beta chain) sequence and its context. Antigen unknown. The CDR3 runs to 15 residues. Trimming cost V 5 bases and J 12 bases, with 26 bases left between them. The data originate from a study of post-analysis software for immune sequencing data. Across the whole study: The cohort encompassed relapsing-remitting, secondary progressive and progressive-relapsing multiple sclerosis disease courses. Study observations and caveats: The normalized Chao1 diversity of multiple sclerosis patients was significantly lower than that of controls. The five TRBV segments detected at higher frequency in patients than in controls included TRBV5-6, TRBV5-1 and TRBV20-1. F measure showed strong co-clustering of same-batch samples.

Researchers reported that TCR beta cDNA libraries carried unique molecular identifiers. MiXCR, applied by TCRdb to the PCR reads, yields one record per CDR3 protein. The sample has fewer than 550,000 distinct CDR3 sequences; 34% are singletons. The receptor comes from a girl aged 2-17 years with multiple sclerosis. The chain couples TRBV12-3 or TRBV12-4 to TRBJ2-7; maybe TRBD2 (5 bases). What was sequenced was blood. Here the CDR3 reads CASSPLGGGQETRYF. DNA of the CDR3: TGTGCCAGCAGTCCCCTAGGTGGAGGCCAAGAGACCCGGTACTTC.